These 23 T cell receptor beta chains originate from one sample sequenced in a study of identical twins. Each CDR3 protein gets one entry after TCRdb re-called the 5' RACE reads with MiXCR. The repertoire holds about 530,000 distinct CDR3 sequences, with roughly 15% as singletons. These records were also assigned to another study, of yellow fever vaccine responses in identical twins.

The sequenced sample was CD4+ T cells sorted from blood. The origin of the receptors is a woman aged 18 to 35 in good health.

The chain joins TRBV20-1 to TRBJ2-7; the D is unclear. The germline gives CDR1 DFQATT, CDR2 SNEGSKA (reference sequence). CDR3 length: 13 residues. V gave up 2 bases and J gave up 2 bases, with 10 bases separating them. The CDR3 DNA reads TGCAGTGCTAGACGGGCAGCCACCTACGAGCAGTACTTC. It is translated as CSARRAATYEQYF.

This clonotype was seen only a few times. CDR3 sequence (DNA): TGCAGTGCCTTATTGGGGGACGAGCAGTACTTC. Translated, it gives CSALLGDEQYF. The V gene is TRBV20-1, the J gene TRBJ2-7; D is perhaps TRBD1 or TRBD2 (5 bases each). CDR1 and CDR2 from the germline V gene are DFQATT and SNEGSKA (reference sequence). Trimming took 6 bases from V and 5 from J, leaving 11 bases between them. The CDR3 is made up of 11 amino acids.

J is TRBJ2-1 and V is TRBV19; 9 nucleotides line up with TRBD2. The length of the CDR3 is 15 residues. The ends lost 10 bases at V and 4 bases at J; junction bases unmatched: 11. CDR1 and CDR2 (germline): LNHDA, SQIVND (reference sequence). The CDR3 region has the DNA TGTGCCACCCTAAAAACAGCGGGGGGTTACAATGAGCAGTTCTTC. This codes for CATLKTAGGYNEQFF.

This sequence joins TRBV2 and TRBJ2-2; 14 bases line up with TRBD2. The CDR3 consists of 16 residues. Per the germline V gene, CDR1 is SNHLY and CDR2 is FYNNEI. J gave up 6 bases and V 5 bases, and 5 bases lay outside the gene matches. The CDR3 reads CASSKGLAGVAGELFF. CDR3 nucleotides: TGTGCCAGCAGTAAGGGACTAGCGGGGGTGGCCGGGGAGCTGTTTTTT. Together with reference TRBV2 and TRBJ2-2, the CDR3 gives the full variable domain: EPEVTQTPSHQVTQMGQEVILRCVPISNHLYFYWYRQILGQKVEFLVSFYNNEISEKSEIFDDQFSVERPDGSNFTLKIRSTKLEDSAMYFCASSKGLAGVAGELFFGEGSRLTVL.

This clonotype was seen a few times. The chain employs TRBV5-5 and TRBJ2-7, with 8 nucleotides matching TRBD1. Germline-derived CDR1 and CDR2 are SGHKS and YYEKEE (reference sequence). The CDR3 is 15 amino acids. J gave up 2 bases and V 0 bases, and 4 bases lay outside the gene matches. The CDR3 sequence is CASSLARTGPYEQYV. DNA for the CDR3: TGTGCCAGCAGCTTGGCGAGGACAGGGCCCTACGAGCAGTACGTC.

The V call is TRBV7-8, the J call TRBJ2-5; 7 nucleotides agree with TRBD2. CDR1 and CDR2 from the germline V gene are SGHVS and FQNEAQ. The CDR3 loop spans 16 amino acids. V shed 5 bases and J 5 bases; nucleotides not matched to a gene: 14. CDR3 nucleotides: TGTGCCAGCAGCCCCCGGACTAGAGACGTCTGGGAGACCCAGTACTTC. Its protein product is CASSPRTRDVWETQYF.

This clonotype was counted at least ten times. The V call is TRBV2, the J call TRBJ2-5, with 8 bases that match TRBD2. Germline trimming cut 2 bases from V and 5 bases from J; bases unmatched to any gene: 10. Germline loops: CDR1 SNHLY, CDR2 FYNNEI. The CDR3 consists of 16 residues. DNA for the CDR3: TGTGCCAGCAGTGAATTAGGTAGCGGGATGCCGGAGACCCAGTACTTC. This translates into CASSELGSGMPETQYF.

At least ten counts were recorded for this clonotype. The chain carries TRBV5-5 and TRBJ1-1; D may be TRBD1 (6 bases). The V gene lost 4 bases and the J gene lost 8 bases, with 15 bases spanning the gap. Germline V gene sequence: CDR1 SGHKS, CDR2 YYEKEE (reference sequence). The CDR3 runs to 13 residues. This chain's CDR3 is CASSQRPTGEAFF. CDR3 bases: TGTGCCAGCAGCCAACGACCTACAGGGGAAGCTTTCTTT.

This clonotype turned up a few times. The chain uses TRBV20-1 and TRBJ2-4; 9 bases fit TRBD2. Germline lookup yields CDR1 DFQATT and CDR2 SNEGSKA (reference sequence). The CDR3 extends over 14 amino acids. The trim removed 6 bases at V and 5 bases at J, leaving 8 bases unmatched. The CDR3 sequence is CSANNPSGENIQYF. The CDR3 DNA is TGCAGTGCCAACAACCCTAGCGGGGAAAACATTCAGTACTTC.

The rearrangement uses TRBV10-3 and TRBJ1-5; 8 nucleotides align to TRBD1. Looked up from germline, CDR1 is ENHRY and CDR2 is SYGVKD. This CDR3 region has 15 residues. Trimming took 0 bases from V and 6 from J; bases not matched to a gene: 4. CDR3 sequence: CAISESQGAPQPQHF. CDR3 bases: TGTGCCATCAGTGAGTCCCAGGGGGCACCTCAGCCCCAGCATTTT.

The V gene is TRBV20-1, the J gene TRBJ2-7; a possible D gene is TRBD2 (5 bases). CDR3 length: 15 residues. V gave up 7 bases and J gave up 6 bases, with 25 bases separating them. The V gene's germline CDR1 is DFQATT and CDR2 SNEGSKA (reference sequence). CDR3 nucleotide sequence: TGCAGTGGGTTCGAGGCCTGCGGTACTCTAGCCGAGCAGTACGTC. This sequence encodes CSGFEACGTLAEQYV.

In this sample, this clonotype turned up many times. At one end, the junction sequence differs from germline, possibly due to a read error. This chain joins TRBV10-2 and TRBJ2-5; D is perhaps TRBD1 or TRBD2 (5 bases each). The CDR3 has 11 amino acids. CDR1 WSHSY and CDR2 SAAADI come from the germline V gene. The CDR3 nucleotides read TGCGCCAGCAGCGGAGGACATTCCTGGGACTTC. Its translation is CASSGGHSWDF.

V usage is TRBV5-1 and J usage is TRBJ1-1, with a weak D call TRBD1 (6 bases). CDR1 SGHRS and CDR2 YFSETQ come from the germline V gene. V lost 1 base and J lost 1, with 17 bases in between. This CDR3 has 17 residues. CDR3 bases: TGCGCCAGCAGCTTGTTCCAGCAGGGGTGGGAGAACACTGAAGCTTTCTTT. This sequence encodes CASSLFQQGWENTEAFF.

The rearrangement uses TRBV10-3 and TRBJ1-2; 7 nucleotides match TRBD1. The CDR3 has 12 amino acids. Trimming at V came to 6 bases and at J to 7 bases, leaving 5 bases not matched to a gene. The germline V gene encodes CDR1 ENHRY and CDR2 SYGVKD. CDR3 nucleotide sequence: TGTGCCATCAGCCGACAGGGTACTGGCTACACCTTC. Its protein product is CAISRQGTGYTF.

This clonotype was counted ten times or more. This chain joins TRBV2 and TRBJ2-4, with 9 bases lining up with TRBD2. CDR3 length: 15 amino acids. Unmatched junction bases numbered 7, after V lost 6 bases and J lost 4 bases. Looked up from germline, CDR1 is SNHLY and CDR2 is FYNNEI. The CDR3 is CASRTRLAAKNIQYF. Here the CDR3 DNA reads TGTGCCAGCAGGACACGACTAGCGGCTAAAAACATTCAGTACTTC.

This clonotype was detected a few times. This chain uses TRBV6-1 with TRBJ1-4; the match to TRBD1 covers 7 bases. This CDR3 comprises 16 residues. After removal of 5 bases from V and 4 bases from J, the junction contained 10 bases not matched to a gene. Germline lookup yields CDR1 MNHNS and CDR2 SASEGT. The CDR3 coding sequence is TGTGCCAGCAGTAGCGGACAGGCGTTGAATAATGAAAAACTGTTTTTT. Protein: CASSSGQALNNEKLFF.

The V gene is TRBV6-1, the J gene TRBJ2-3, with 11 bases that match TRBD1. The CDR3 loop spans 15 amino acids. With 3 bases clipped from V and 6 bases from J, the junction kept 5 bases outside the gene matches. CDR1 and CDR2 from the germline V gene are MNHNS and SASEGT. The CDR3 DNA reads as TGTGCCAGCAGTGACCGGACAGGGGGCCCGGATACGCAGTATTTT. As protein: CASSDRTGGPDTQYF.

The rearrangement links TRBV28 to TRBJ1-3, with D unclear. Trimming left V 9 bases short and J 3 bases short, with 9 bases between. Germline V lookup: CDR1 MDHEN, CDR2 SYDVKM. The CDR3 contains 12 residues. The CDR3 DNA reads TGTGCCAGGTTTTTACGTGGAAACACCATATATTTT. It translates to CARFLRGNTIYF.

This clonotype was observed a few times. V and J are TRBV7-8 and TRBJ2-5; the D gene is possibly TRBD2 (6 bases). The CDR3 consists of 15 residues. The ends were cut back, 2 bases at V and 0 bases at J, with 10 bases in the middle. From germline, CDR1 is SGHVS and CDR2 FQNEAQ. The CDR3, as DNA: TGTGCCAGCAGCTTATGGGCGGGGTACCAAGAGACCCAGTACTTC. Amino acid sequence: CASSLWAGYQETQYF.

The rearrangement joins TRBV29-1 to TRBJ2-1; D gene uncertain. CDR1 is SQVTM, CDR2 ANQGSEA, per germline. The CDR3 has 13 amino acids. Trimming removed 1 base at V and 5 bases at J, with 9 bases between. CDR3 protein: CSVEVLVNNEQFF. DNA of the CDR3: TGCAGCGTTGAAGTATTGGTCAACAATGAGCAGTTCTTC.

This clonotype was observed many times. The chain uses TRBV3-1 and TRBJ2-7; TRBD2 aligns across 7 bases. From germline, CDR1 is LGHDT and CDR2 YNNKEL (reference sequence). The ends lost 4 bases at V and 4 bases at J; junction bases unmatched: 1. This CDR3 region has 12 residues. The CDR3 sequence is CASSRGGYEQYV. Written as DNA, the CDR3 is TGTGCCAGCAGCCGCGGGGGATACGAGCAGTACGTC.

Only a few counts were recorded for this clonotype. For the CDR3, the DNA is TGTGCCACCTCGCTAGCGGGAGGGCCCAATGAGCAGTTCTTC. As protein: CATSLAGGPNEQFF. The V call is TRBV12-3 or TRBV12-4, the J call TRBJ2-1, with TRBD2 matching 12 bases. This CDR3 spans 14 amino acids. The V gene end was trimmed by 10 bases and the J gene end by 6 bases; junction bases not matched to a gene: 7.

This chain connects TRBV12-3 or TRBV12-4 to TRBJ1-2; the D is unclear. V lost 0 bases, J lost 2 bases, and 10 bases lay in between. The length of the CDR3 is 15 residues. The CDR3 coding sequence is TGTGCCAGCAGTTTAGCGGGAGGACCGAACTATGGCTACACCTTC. Residues: CASSLAGGPNYGYTF.